Shown below are 13 T cell receptor beta chains from a single sample sequenced in a study of blood T cell repertoires in COVID-19. Generated by immunoSEQ multiplex PCR, the TCRdb table keeps only in-frame clones and is missing some. The table records 200,000 to 250,000 clones, less than 90% of them present only once. The sequencing sample was made of peripheral blood. Receptors were obtained from a man aged 60 to 69 with acute or convalescent COVID-19.

The chain uses TRBV6-5 and TRBJ2-5; 7 bases line up with TRBD2. The CDR3 has 14 amino acids. J was trimmed by 4 bases and V by 6 bases; bases with no gene match: 8. The germline V gene has CDR1 MNHEY and CDR2 SVGAGI. The chain's CDR3 is CASSLRRESETQYF. CDR3 nucleotides: TGTGCCAGCAGCCTTCGGCGGGAGTCAGAGACCCAGTACTTC.

The chain uses TRBV29-1 and TRBJ1-2, with D perhaps TRBD1 (6 bases). Germline CDR1 is SQVTM and CDR2 is ANQGSEA. The CDR3 contains 14 residues. V was shortened by 6 bases and J by 1 base, with 15 bases between the two germline ends. Here the CDR3 reads CSVQTTGNNYGYTF. The CDR3 bases are TGCAGCGTCCAAACCACAGGGAATAACTATGGCTACACCTTC. The complete variable domain, with remaining parts taken from reference TRBV29-1 and TRBJ1-2, reads SAVISQKPSRDICQRGTSLTIQCQVDSQVTMMFWYRQQPGQSLTLIATANQGSEATYESGFVIDKFPISRPNLTFSTLTVSNMSPEDSSIYLCSVQTTGNNYGYTFGSGTRLTVV.

The CDR3 coding sequence is TGTGCCAGCAGTTACTTACCAGGGCTGGAGACCCAGTACTTC. Its translation is CASSYLPGLETQYF. The rearrangement joins TRBV6-2 or TRBV6-3 to TRBJ2-5, with D possibly being TRBD1 (5 bases). V dropped 1 base and J dropped 5 bases, with 11 bases sitting between them. The CDR3 has 14 amino acids. CDR1 is MNHEY, CDR2 SVGEGT, per germline.

The chain employs TRBV19 and TRBJ2-5; D may be TRBD2 (5 bases). CDR3 length: 13 residues. V was pared by 5 bases and J by 2 bases, with 9 bases between. CDR1 and CDR2 (germline): LNHDA, SQIVND (reference sequence). CDR3 sequence: CASSGSGQETQYF. CDR3 in DNA: TGTGCCAGTAGTGGCAGCGGTCAAGAGACCCAGTACTTC.

This clone was counted a few times. The chain joins TRBV28 to TRBJ1-5; 7 bases agree with TRBD1. Germline CDR1 MDHEN, CDR2 SYDVKM. The CDR3 covers 16 residues. With V trimmed by 5 bases and J by 5 bases, 12 bases remained unmatched. CDR3 protein: CASSIAGQVDHQPQHF. As DNA, the CDR3 is TGTGCCAGCAGTATAGCTGGACAGGTTGATCATCAGCCCCAGCATTTT.

J is TRBJ2-7 and V is TRBV28; D is uncertain. The CDR3 sequence is 14 residues long. Germline V gives CDR1 MDHEN, CDR2 SYDVKM. V gave up 6 bases and J gave up 6 bases, with 18 bases separating them. This CDR3 reads CASSPQVRELEQYF. CDR3 in DNA: TGTGCCAGCAGCCCTCAGGTGCGAGAACTCGAGCAGTACTTC.

The chain uses TRBV9 and TRBJ1-2; unclear D gene. CDR1 is SGDLS and CDR2 is YYNGEE in the germline V gene. The V end was cut by 2 bases, the J end by 0 bases, with 11 bases between. The CDR3 sequence is 15 residues long. For the CDR3, the DNA is TGTGCCAGCAGCGTGAACCCAGTCCCTAACTATGGCTACACCTTC. Translated: CASSVNPVPNYGYTF.

The V call is TRBV6-2 or TRBV6-3, the J call TRBJ1-5; D is ambiguous. The CDR3 covers 15 residues. Germline V gene lookup returns CDR1 MNHEY and CDR2 SVGEGT. V lost 4 bases, J lost 0 bases, and 10 bases lay in between. The DNA of the CDR3 is TGTGCCAGCAGTTTCCGGGGTCATAGCAATCAGCCCCAGCATTTT. This encodes CASSFRGHSNQPQHF.

The J gene is TRBJ1-1, the V gene TRBV4-1; 7 bases are shared with TRBD1. The length of the CDR3 is 13 residues. Looked up from germline, CDR1 is MGHRA and CDR2 is YSYEKL. The V and J ends lost 6 bases and 2 bases, in that order; junction bases with no gene match: 3. In DNA form, the CDR3 reads TGCGCCAGCAGGAGACAGGGAAACACTGAAGCTTTCTTT. Translation: CASRRQGNTEAFF.

This chain uses TRBV6-5 with TRBJ1-1; possibly TRBD1 for D (5 bases). CDR1 and CDR2 (germline): MNHEY, SVGAGI. The V gene lost 2 bases and the J gene lost 6 bases, with 13 bases spanning the gap. This CDR3 comprises 14 residues. CDR3 bases: TGTGCCAGCAGTTACCGCCCGGGGGAGGCTGAAGCTTTCTTT. Its translation is CASSYRPGEAEAFF.

There are a few counts of this clone. This rearrangement joins TRBV6-5 to TRBJ2-7; D not certain. Germline-derived CDR1 and CDR2 are MNHEY and SVGAGI. V lost 7 bases, J lost 3 bases, and 10 bases lay in between. The CDR3 loop spans 12 amino acids. CDR3 sequence: CASNSPNYEQYF. In nucleotides, the CDR3 is TGTGCCAGCAACTCCCCAAACTACGAGCAGTACTTC.

V and J are TRBV28 and TRBJ1-2; TRBD1 matches at 8 bases. CDR3 length: 14 residues. V trimming: 4 bases; J trimming: 4 bases; junction bases outside the gene matches: 5. CDR1 and CDR2 from the germline V gene are MDHEN and SYDVKM. CDR3 sequence (DNA): TGTGCCAGCAGTTCTCGACAGGGGCGCTATGGCTACACCTTC. Translated: CASSSRQGRYGYTF.

This clone was seen a single time. This sequence joins TRBV5-4 and TRBJ1-2; no firm D call. This CDR3 region has 15 residues. V was trimmed by 6 bases and J by 5 bases, leaving 20 bases between them. Germline values: CDR1 SGHNT, CDR2 YYREEE (reference sequence). The CDR3 DNA follows: TGTGCCAGCAACGCGGGCGCAGGCAACACATATGGCTACACCTTC. It encodes CASNAGAGNTYGYTF.